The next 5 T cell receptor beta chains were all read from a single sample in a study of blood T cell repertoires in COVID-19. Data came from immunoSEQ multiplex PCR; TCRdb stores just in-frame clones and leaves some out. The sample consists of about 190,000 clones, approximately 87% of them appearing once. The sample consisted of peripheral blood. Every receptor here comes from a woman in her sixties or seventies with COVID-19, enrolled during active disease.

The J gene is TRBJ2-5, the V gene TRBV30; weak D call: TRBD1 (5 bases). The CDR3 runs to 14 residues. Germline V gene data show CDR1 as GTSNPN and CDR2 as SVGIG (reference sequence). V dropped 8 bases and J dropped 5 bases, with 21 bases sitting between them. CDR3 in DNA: TGTGCCGGAAAATTGGTTCAGGGCAGGGAGACCCAGTACTTC. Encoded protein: CAGKLVQGRETQYF.

The CDR3 nucleotides read TGTGCCTGGTCGAGCGTGGGTTCACCCCTCCACTTT. Translated: CAWSSVGSPLHF. The chain has TRBV30 and TRBJ1-6; D ambiguous. Trimming cost V 5 bases and J 9 bases, with 11 bases left between them. This CDR3 comprises 12 residues. Germline CDR1 GTSNPN, CDR2 SVGIG (reference sequence). The full variable domain, in which reference TRBV30 and TRBJ1-6 provide the parts outside the CDR3, is SQTIHQWPATLVQPVGSPLSLECTVEGTSNPNLYWYRQAAGRGLQLLFYSVGIGQISSEVPQNLSASRPQDRQFILSSKKLLLSDSGFYLCAWSSVGSPLHFGNGTRLTVT.

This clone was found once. The CDR3: CASAPAGRGEKLFF. DNA of the CDR3: TGTGCCAGCGCCCCTGCGGGGAGGGGTGAAAAACTGTTTTTT. The chain has TRBV27 and TRBJ1-4; D possibly corresponds to TRBD1 (5 bases). V lost 8 bases to trimming and J lost 7 bases, with 17 bases between them. This CDR3 region has 14 residues. Germline CDR1 reads MNHEY; CDR2 reads SMNVEV (reference sequence).

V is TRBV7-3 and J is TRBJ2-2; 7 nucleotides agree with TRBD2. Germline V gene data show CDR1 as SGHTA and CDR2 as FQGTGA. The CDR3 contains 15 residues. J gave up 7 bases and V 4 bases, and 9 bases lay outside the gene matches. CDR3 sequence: CASSSPGLVSGELFF. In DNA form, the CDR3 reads TGTGCCAGCAGCTCACCCGGACTAGTCAGCGGGGAGCTGTTTTTT.

In nucleotides, the CDR3 is TGTGCCAGTAGTACCGGGACTAGCGGGAGCTGGGAGCTGTTTTTT. This codes for CASSTGTSGSWELFF. This rearrangement joins TRBV19 to TRBJ2-2, with 14 bases identical to TRBD2. The length of the CDR3 is 15 residues. The germline V gene has CDR1 LNHDA and CDR2 SQIVND (reference sequence). After removal of 4 bases from V and 9 bases from J, the junction contained 4 bases not matched to a gene.